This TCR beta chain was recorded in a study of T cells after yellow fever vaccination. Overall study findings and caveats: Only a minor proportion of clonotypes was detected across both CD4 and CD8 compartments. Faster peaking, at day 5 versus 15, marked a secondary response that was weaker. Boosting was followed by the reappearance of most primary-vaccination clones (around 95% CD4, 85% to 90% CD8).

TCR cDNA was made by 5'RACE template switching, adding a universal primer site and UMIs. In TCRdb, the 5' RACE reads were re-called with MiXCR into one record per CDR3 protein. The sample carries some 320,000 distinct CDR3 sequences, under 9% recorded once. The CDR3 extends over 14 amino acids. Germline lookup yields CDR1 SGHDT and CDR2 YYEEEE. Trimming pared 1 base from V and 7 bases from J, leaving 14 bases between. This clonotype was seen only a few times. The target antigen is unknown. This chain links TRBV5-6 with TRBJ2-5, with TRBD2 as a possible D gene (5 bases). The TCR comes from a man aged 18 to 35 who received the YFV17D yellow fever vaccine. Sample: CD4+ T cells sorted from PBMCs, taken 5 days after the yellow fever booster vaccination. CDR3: CASSLFRGPGTQYF. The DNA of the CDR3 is TGTGCCAGCAGCTTGTTTCGGGGTCCGGGGACCCAGTACTTC.